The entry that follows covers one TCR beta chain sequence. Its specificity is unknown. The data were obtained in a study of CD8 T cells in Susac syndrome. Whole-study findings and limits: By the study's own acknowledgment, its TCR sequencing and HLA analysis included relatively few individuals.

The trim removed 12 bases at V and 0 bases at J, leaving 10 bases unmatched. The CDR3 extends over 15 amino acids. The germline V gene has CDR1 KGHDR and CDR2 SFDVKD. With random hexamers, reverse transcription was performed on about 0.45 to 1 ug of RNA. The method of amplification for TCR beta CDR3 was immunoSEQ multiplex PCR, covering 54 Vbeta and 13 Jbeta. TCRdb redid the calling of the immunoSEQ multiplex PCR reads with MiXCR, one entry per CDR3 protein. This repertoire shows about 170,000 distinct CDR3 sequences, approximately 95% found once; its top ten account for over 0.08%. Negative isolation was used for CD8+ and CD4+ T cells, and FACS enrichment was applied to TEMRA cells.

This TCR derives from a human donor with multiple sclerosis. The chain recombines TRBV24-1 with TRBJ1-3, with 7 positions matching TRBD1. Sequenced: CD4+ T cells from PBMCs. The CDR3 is CAANPTGDSGNTIYF. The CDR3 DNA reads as TGTGCCGCTAATCCAACAGGGGACTCTGGAAACACCATATATTTT.